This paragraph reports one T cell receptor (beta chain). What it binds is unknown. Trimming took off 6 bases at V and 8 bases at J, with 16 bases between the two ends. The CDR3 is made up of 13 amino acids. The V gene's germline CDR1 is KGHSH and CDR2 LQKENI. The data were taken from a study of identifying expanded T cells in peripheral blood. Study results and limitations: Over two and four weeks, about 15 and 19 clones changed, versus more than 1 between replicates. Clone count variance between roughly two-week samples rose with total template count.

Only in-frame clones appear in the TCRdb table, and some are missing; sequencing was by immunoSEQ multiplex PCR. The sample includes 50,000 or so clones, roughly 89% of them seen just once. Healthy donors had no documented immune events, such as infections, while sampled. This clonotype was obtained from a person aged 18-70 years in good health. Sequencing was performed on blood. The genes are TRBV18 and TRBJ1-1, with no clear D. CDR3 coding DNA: TGTGCCAGCTCTCCGCGGCTGCCACCGGAAGCTTTCTTT. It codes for CASSPRLPPEAFF.